This is a list of T cell receptor delta chains from one sample in a study of gamma-delta T cells after stem cell transplantation. TCRdb re-called the RT-PCR reads via CATT. The sample carries approximately 1,300 delta-chain clones, 3% to 4% recorded once. Sequenced: gamma-delta T cells. The receptor source for this set is a human donor. It is not recorded whose cells these are; they may come from a transplant donor. Both conserved end residues are part of each CDR3. A D gene is named only where the DNA matches it firmly. Clone size, where shown, is once, few, many, or a class for clones that have expanded.

d_gene: TRDD3; j_gene: TRDJ3; v_gene: TRDV2; abundance: large; CDR3nt: TGTGCCTGTGACACCGTGGGGGATAAGGACTGGGACACCCGACAGATGTTTTTC; CDR3aa: CACDTVGDKDWDTRQMFF
d_gene: TRDD3; j_gene: TRDJ1; v_gene: TRDV2; abundance: few; CDR3nt: TGTGCCTGTGAGTCTCTGGTGGGGGAACAGTACACCGATAAACTCATCTTT; CDR3aa: CACESLVGEQYTDKLIF
d_gene: -; j_gene: TRDJ1; v_gene: TRDV1; abundance: medium-sized; CDR3nt: TGTGCTCTTGGGGAAATTTGGCGGGGTTACTACACCGATAAACTCATCTTT; CDR3aa: CALGEIWRGYYTDKLIF
d_gene: TRDD3; j_gene: TRDJ1; v_gene: TRAV29/DV5; abundance: -; CDR3nt: TGTGCAGCAAGCCCCCCCTGGGGGGATATGAGGTACACCGATAAACTCATCTTT; CDR3aa: CAASPPWGDMRYTDKLIF
d_gene: TRDD3; j_gene: TRDJ3; v_gene: TRDV2; abundance: large; CDR3nt: TGTGCCTGTGACACCGTAACCGGGGATACGAGATGGGACACCCGACAGATGTTTTTC; CDR3aa: CACDTVTGDTRWDTRQMFF
d_gene: -; j_gene: TRDJ1; v_gene: TRDV1; abundance: few; CDR3nt: TGTGCTCTTGGGGAACTGGCGACGGCCGATAAACTCATCTTT; CDR3aa: CALGELATADKLIF
d_gene: TRDD3; j_gene: TRDJ1; v_gene: TRDV2; abundance: -; CDR3nt: TGTGCCTGTGACACCCTGTTTACTGGGGGACGGGGGTACACCGATAAACTCATCTTT; CDR3aa: CACDTLFTGGRGYTDKLIF
d_gene: TRDD3; j_gene: TRDJ1; v_gene: TRDV2; abundance: large; CDR3nt: TGTGCCTGTGATGGTTCAGTCGTACTGGGGGACCTCCCCGATAAACTCATCTTT; CDR3aa: CACDGSVVLGDLPDKLIF
d_gene: -; j_gene: TRDJ1; v_gene: TRDV2; abundance: few; CDR3nt: TGTGCCTGTGACACCGTGGGACTAAGGGGCACCGATAAACTCATCTTT; CDR3aa: CACDTVGLRGTDKLIF
d_gene: -; j_gene: TRDJ1; v_gene: TRDV2; abundance: few; CDR3nt: TGTGCCTGTGACACCGTAGCTCTTCCGGAGAGAACTGGTTGGGGGGGGAGCACCGATAAACTCATCTTT; CDR3aa: CACDTVALPERTGWGGSTDKLIF
d_gene: TRDD3; j_gene: TRDJ3; v_gene: TRDV2; abundance: large; CDR3nt: TGTGCCTGTGACACAGGCTTTCCACTCCCCGTACTGGGGGATACTAGCTCCTGGGACACCCGACAGATGTTTTTC; CDR3aa: CACDTGFPLPVLGDTSSWDTRQMFF
d_gene: TRDD3; j_gene: TRDJ1; v_gene: TRDV1; abundance: -; CDR3nt: TGTGCTCTTGGGGAAAGGGGTGGGGGATATGAAGGCGATAAACTCATCTTT; CDR3aa: CALGERGGGYEGDKLIF
d_gene: TRDD3; j_gene: TRDJ1; v_gene: TRDV2; abundance: large; CDR3nt: TGTGCCTGTGACACCGAAGGGGGGATACTCTACACCGATAAACTCATCTTT; CDR3aa: CACDTEGGILYTDKLIF
d_gene: -; j_gene: TRDJ1; v_gene: TRDV1; abundance: medium-sized; CDR3nt: TGTGCTCTTGGGGAAGTTCCTAGTTTACCGGGGGGGAACCGGCTCATCTTT; CDR3aa: CALGEVPSLPGGNRLIF
d_gene: TRDD3; j_gene: TRDJ2; v_gene: TRDV1; abundance: few; CDR3nt: TGTGCTCTTGGGGAACCGTCCCTGCGTACTGGGGGATACGGTAGGGCTTTGACAGCACAACTCTTCTTT; CDR3aa: CALGEPSLRTGGYGRALTAQLFF
d_gene: TRDD3; j_gene: TRDJ1; v_gene: TRDV2; abundance: large; CDR3nt: TGTGCCTGTGACTTACTGGGGGATAGCATGGCGTACACCGATAAACTCATCTTT; CDR3aa: CACDLLGDSMAYTDKLIF
d_gene: -; j_gene: TRDJ1; v_gene: TRDV2; abundance: medium-sized; CDR3nt: TGTGCCTGTGACCCGATAGGGGATGCCGATAAACTCATCTTT; CDR3aa: CACDPIGDADKLIF
d_gene: TRDD3; j_gene: TRDJ1; v_gene: TRDV2; abundance: -; CDR3nt: TGTGCCTGTGACTTCATACTGGGGGATGGCCCCGATAAACTCATCTTT; CDR3aa: CACDFILGDGPDKLIF
d_gene: TRDD3; j_gene: TRDJ1; v_gene: TRDV2; abundance: medium-sized; CDR3nt: TGTGCCTGTGACTCACTACTGGGGGATCTAAGCACCGATAAACTCATCTTT; CDR3aa: CACDSLLGDLSTDKLIF
d_gene: TRDD3; j_gene: TRDJ1; v_gene: TRDV2; abundance: few; CDR3nt: TGTGCCTGTGAGTTACTGGGGGGGACCACCGATAAACTCATTTTT; CDR3aa: CACELLGGTTDKLIF
d_gene: -; j_gene: TRDJ1; v_gene: TRDV2; abundance: medium-sized; CDR3nt: TGTGCCTGTGACACTGTCGGGACCGACACCGATAAACTCATCTTT; CDR3aa: CACDTVGTDTDKLIF
d_gene: -; j_gene: TRDJ1; v_gene: TRDV2; abundance: large; CDR3nt: TGTGCCTGTGTCCCTTTGGTGGAGGGATACACCGATAAACTCATCTTT; CDR3aa: CACVPLVEGYTDKLIF
d_gene: -; j_gene: TRDJ1; v_gene: TRDV1; abundance: medium-sized; CDR3nt: TGTGCTCTTGGGGACTCTACGTCGGGCCTAGAATGGACCGATAAACTCATCTTT; CDR3aa: CALGDSTSGLEWTDKLIF
d_gene: -; j_gene: TRDJ1; v_gene: TRDV1; abundance: -; CDR3nt: TGTGCCCTTGGGGAACTCTATCAATCCCCCTATGGGGACACCGATAAACTCATCTTT; CDR3aa: CALGELYQSPYGDTDKLIF
d_gene: TRDD3; j_gene: TRDJ1; v_gene: TRDV1; abundance: -; CDR3nt: TGTGCCCTTGGGGAAACGGGGCATACTGGGGGATACAAGCGGTACACCGATAAACTCATCTTT; CDR3aa: CALGETGHTGGYKRYTDKLIF
d_gene: -; j_gene: TRDJ1; v_gene: TRDV2; abundance: large; CDR3nt: TGTGCCTGTGACTCGGTACTTTACACCGATAAACTCATCTTT; CDR3aa: CACDSVLYTDKLIF
d_gene: -; j_gene: TRDJ1; v_gene: TRDV1; abundance: few; CDR3nt: TGTGCTCTTGGGGCTGTGGGGCTAGAATACACCGATAAACTCATCTTT; CDR3aa: CALGAVGLEYTDKLIF
d_gene: -; j_gene: TRDJ1; v_gene: TRDV2; abundance: large; CDR3nt: TGTGCCTGTGACACCGTAGGACTATACACCGATAAACTCATCTTT; CDR3aa: CACDTVGLYTDKLIF
d_gene: TRDD3; j_gene: TRDJ1; v_gene: TRDV2; abundance: large; CDR3nt: TGTGCCTGTGACCCCGTACTGGGGGATACGCCGTACACCGATAAACTCATCTTT; CDR3aa: CACDPVLGDTPYTDKLIF
d_gene: -; j_gene: TRDJ1; v_gene: TRDV2; abundance: -; CDR3nt: TGTGCCTGTGACACCGTAGAAGAAAGGACCGATAAACTCATCTTT; CDR3aa: CACDTVEERTDKLIF
d_gene: -; j_gene: TRDJ2; v_gene: TRDV1; abundance: -; CDR3nt: TGTGCTCTTGGGGACCCTTCTTTTGGGGCCCTTACAGCACAACTCTTCTTT; CDR3aa: CALGDPSFGALTAQLFF
d_gene: TRDD3; j_gene: TRDJ1; v_gene: TRDV2; abundance: -; CDR3nt: TGTGCCTGTGACACCTTGGTGGGGGATTCAGAGTACACCGATAAACTCATCTTT; CDR3aa: CACDTLVGDSEYTDKLIF
d_gene: TRDD3; j_gene: TRDJ1; v_gene: TRDV1; abundance: -; CDR3nt: TGTGCTCTTGGGGAAGACCCAAAATGGGGGATAAACACCGATAAACTCATCTTT; CDR3aa: CALGEDPKWGINTDKLIF
d_gene: TRDD3; j_gene: TRDJ1; v_gene: TRDV1; abundance: few; CDR3nt: TGTGCTCTTGGTGGGCTGGGGGATATCCTATTTACCGATAAACTCATCTTT; CDR3aa: CALGGLGDILFTDKLIF
d_gene: -; j_gene: TRDJ1; v_gene: TRDV1; abundance: few; CDR3nt: TGTGCTCTTGGGGAACCCCCCCACCTTCTGGGCGATAAACTCATCTTT; CDR3aa: CALGEPPHLLGDKLIF
d_gene: TRDD3; j_gene: TRDJ1; v_gene: TRDV2; abundance: medium-sized; CDR3nt: TGTGCCTGTGACACTCTCCGAGCGAGGCTGGGGGATAGGTCGTACACCGATAAACTCATCTTT; CDR3aa: CACDTLRARLGDRSYTDKLIF
d_gene: -; j_gene: TRDJ3; v_gene: TRDV2; abundance: large; CDR3nt: TGTGCCTGTGACCGCCTCCTCAGCTCCTGGGACACCCGACAGATGTTTTTC; CDR3aa: CACDRLLSSWDTRQMFF
d_gene: -; j_gene: TRDJ1; v_gene: TRAV29/DV5; abundance: -; CDR3nt: TGTGCAGCAAGCGCGGGGGGTTTACTGGGCTACACCGATAAACTCATCTTT; CDR3aa: CAASAGGLLGYTDKLIF
d_gene: -; j_gene: TRDJ1; v_gene: TRDV2; abundance: -; CDR3nt: TGTGCCTGTGACACTCTGCTGGGTGCCGATAAACTCATCTTT; CDR3aa: CACDTLLGADKLIF
d_gene: -; j_gene: TRDJ1; v_gene: TRDV3; abundance: few; CDR3nt: TGTGCCCCCCGGCGTACCTTCCTACCCGGGGGATACGGGGACACCGATAAACTCACCTTT; CDR3aa: CAPRRTFLPGGYGDTDKLTF